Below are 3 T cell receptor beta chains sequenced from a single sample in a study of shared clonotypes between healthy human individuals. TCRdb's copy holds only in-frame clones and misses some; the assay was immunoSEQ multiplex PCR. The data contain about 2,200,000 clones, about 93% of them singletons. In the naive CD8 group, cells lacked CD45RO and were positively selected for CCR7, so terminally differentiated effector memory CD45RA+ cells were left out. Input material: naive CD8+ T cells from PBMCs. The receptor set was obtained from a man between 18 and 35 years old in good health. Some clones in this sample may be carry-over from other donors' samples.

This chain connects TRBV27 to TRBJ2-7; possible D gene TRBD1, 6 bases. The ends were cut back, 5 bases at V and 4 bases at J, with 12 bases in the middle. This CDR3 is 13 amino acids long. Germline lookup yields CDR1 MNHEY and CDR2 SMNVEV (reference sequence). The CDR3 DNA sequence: TGTGCCAGCAGTGTAAACAGGGATTACGAGCAGTACTTC. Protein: CASSVNRDYEQYF.

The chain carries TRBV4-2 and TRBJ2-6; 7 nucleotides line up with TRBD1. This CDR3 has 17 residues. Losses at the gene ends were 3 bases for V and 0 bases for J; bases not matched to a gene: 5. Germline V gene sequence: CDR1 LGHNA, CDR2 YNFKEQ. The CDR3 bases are TGTGCCAGCAGCCAGGGGGACAGCAGCTCTGGGGCCAACGTCCTGACTTTC. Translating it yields CASSQGDSSSGANVLTF.

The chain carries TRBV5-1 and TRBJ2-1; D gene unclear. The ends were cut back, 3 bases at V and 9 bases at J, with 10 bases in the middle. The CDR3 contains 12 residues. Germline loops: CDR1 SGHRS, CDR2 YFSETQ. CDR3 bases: TGCGCCAGCAGCTCCCAGGTGGGTGAGCAGTTCTTC. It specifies CASSSQVGEQFF. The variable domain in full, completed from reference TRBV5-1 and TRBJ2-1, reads KAGVTQTPRYLIKTRGQQVTLSCSPISGHRSVSWYQQTPGQGLQFLFEYFSETQRNKGNFPGRFSGRQFSNSRSEMNVSTLELGDSALYLCASSSQVGEQFFGPGTRLTVL.